This TCR beta chain was observed in a study of blood T cell repertoires in COVID-19. Produced via immunoSEQ multiplex PCR; TCRdb's table is partial and in-frame only. The repertoire has under 150,000 clones, around 85% of them found once; the top ten carry 6.2%. Germline V gene lookup returns CDR1 WNHNN and CDR2 SYGVQD (reference sequence). The CDR3 totals 13 residues. V lost 10 bases and J 0 bases, leaving 13 bases between the germline ends. Participant ages covered roughly 18 to 89 years across about 25 US areas. Two negative PCRs, clearance, or symptom resolution had been documented for recovered Cohort 3 donors.

The sequence was collected from a woman between 35 and 50 years old who had recovered from COVID-19. The sample taken for sequencing was PBMCs or T cells enriched from blood (not recorded which). The chain joins TRBV10-1 to TRBJ2-7; no firm D call. The CDR3 spells CATPCPDSYEQYF. The CDR3 nucleotides read TGCGCCACCCCATGCCCAGACTCCTACGAGCAGTACTTC.